The next 18 T cell receptor beta chains were all read from a single sample in a study of cytomegalovirus exposure and HLA in healthy donors. Assay: immunoSEQ multiplex PCR; the TCRdb copy retains only in-frame clones and omits some. Here the sample spans about 280,000 clones, 88% being singletons. Sequenced material: PBMCs. These receptors all come from a young woman in good health and CMV-seronegative.

This clone has more than one count but fewer than ten. J is TRBJ1-1 and V is TRBV5-1; a weak D match, TRBD1 (5 bases). This CDR3 has 13 amino acids. V was trimmed by 5 bases and J by 1 base, leaving 9 bases between them. Germline CDR1 and CDR2: SGHRS and YFSETQ. CDR3 loop: CASRSTGNTEAFF. The CDR3 nucleotides read TGCGCCAGCAGATCCACAGGGAACACTGAAGCTTTCTTT.

The chain employs TRBV2 and TRBJ1-4, with 7 positions matching TRBD1. The V segment lost 4 bases and the J segment 5 bases; nucleotides outside the gene matches: 7. The length of the CDR3 is 15 residues. CDR1 and CDR2 from the germline V gene are SNHLY and FYNNEI. CDR3 in DNA: TGTGCCAGCAGTGTCCAGGGACAGTTAAATGAAAAACTGTTTTTT. It codes for CASSVQGQLNEKLFF. Based on the CDR3 plus reference TRBV2 and TRBJ1-4, the full variable domain is EPEVTQTPSHQVTQMGQEVILRCVPISNHLYFYWYRQILGQKVEFLVSFYNNEISEKSEIFDDQFSVERPDGSNFTLKIRSTKLEDSAMYFCASSVQGQLNEKLFFGSGTQLSVL.

The V call is TRBV9, the J call TRBJ2-3; 15 bases fit TRBD2. V was pared by 3 bases and J by 2 bases, with 10 bases of the junction left unmatched. Germline-derived CDR1 and CDR2 are SGDLS and YYNGEE. This CDR3 is 19 amino acids long. DNA for the CDR3: TGTGCCAGCAGCGCGTCGGGACTAGCGGGAGGAAGGGACACAGATACGCAGTATTTT. Protein sequence: CASSASGLAGGRDTDTQYF.

The chain is built from TRBV7-8 and TRBJ2-2, with 8 bases lining up with TRBD1. The germline V gene has CDR1 SGHVS and CDR2 FQNEAQ. With V trimmed by 4 bases and J by 7 bases, 8 bases remained unmatched. The CDR3 sequence is 15 residues long. The CDR3 protein is CASSSFVQGVGELFF. In nucleotides, the CDR3 is TGTGCCAGCAGCTCGTTTGTACAGGGGGTCGGGGAGCTGTTTTTT.

The rearrangement joins TRBV9 to TRBJ1-4, with 7 positions matching TRBD1. The V gene's germline CDR1 is SGDLS and CDR2 YYNGEE. The CDR3 sequence is 18 residues long. The J segment lost 6 bases and the V segment lost 4 bases, leaving 18 bases of the junction unmatched. The CDR3 sequence is CASSTRDRDRTNYEKLFF. The DNA for the CDR3 is TGTGCCAGCAGCACCAGGGACAGAGACCGGACGAATTATGAAAAACTGTTTTTT.

This clone was seen once. The J gene is TRBJ2-3, the V gene TRBV5-1; TRBD1 might be the D (6 bases). V was clipped by 3 bases and J by 2 bases, with 13 bases between them. Germline CDR1 SGHRS, CDR2 YFSETQ. This CDR3 has 15 amino acids. The CDR3 nucleotides read TGCGCCAGCAGCTCCCAGGGGATATTCACAGATACGCAGTATTTT. It translates to CASSSQGIFTDTQYF.

This chain uses TRBV5-1 with TRBJ2-6; 7 bases map to TRBD1. The CDR3 has 17 amino acids. V lost 0 bases and J lost 2; bases outside the gene matches: 5. Germline CDR1 and CDR2: SGHRS and YFSETQ. The CDR3: CASSLGGGTPGANVLTF. The CDR3 region has the DNA TGCGCCAGCAGCTTGGGAGGGGGCACCCCTGGGGCCAACGTCCTGACTTTC.

The genes are TRBV7-9 and TRBJ2-7, with D uncertain. This CDR3 spans 12 amino acids. CDR1 and CDR2 (germline): SEHNR, FQNEAQ (reference sequence). V was cut by 4 bases and J by 2 bases, with 6 bases left in between. DNA of the CDR3: TGTGCCAGCAGCTCCGCTACCTACGAGCAGTACTTC. This translates into CASSSATYEQYF.

V gene TRBV27 combines with J gene TRBJ1-2; 10 bases fit TRBD1. CDR1 MNHEY and CDR2 SMNVEV come from the germline V gene (reference sequence). This CDR3 has 15 amino acids. V gave up 4 bases and J gave up 2 bases; unmatched junction bases: 4. CDR3 DNA: TGTGCCAGCAGTTCTTGGACAGGGGGGAACTATGGCTACACCTTC. Protein product: CASSSWTGGNYGYTF.

The chain couples TRBV6-5 to TRBJ2-7; TRBD2 aligns across 7 bases. Germline assignment: CDR1 MNHEY and CDR2 SVGAGI. Trimming took 5 bases from V and 3 from J; bases not matched to a gene: 7. The CDR3 covers 14 residues. The CDR3 DNA follows: TGTGCCAGCAGTGAGCGGGACGGGAGCTACGAGCAGTACTTC. Encoded protein: CASSERDGSYEQYF.

In regard to this clone: One junction end disagrees with the germline gene, perhaps due to a read error. V usage is TRBV28 and J usage is TRBJ1-3, with 9 bases that match TRBD1. Germline values: CDR1 MDHEN, CDR2 SYDVKM. The CDR3 is 10 amino acids. DNA of the CDR3: TGTGCCAGCAGCTCCCGGGACAGGGAGTTT. Amino acid sequence: CASSSRDREF.

V gene TRBV27 combines with J gene TRBJ2-5; TRBD2 agrees at 8 bases. The germline CDR1 and CDR2 sequences are MNHEY and SMNVEV (reference sequence). This CDR3 spans 14 amino acids. The trim removed 3 bases at V and 5 bases at J, leaving 5 bases unmatched. The CDR3 DNA reads TGTGCCAGCAGTTTCGGGACTAGTCACGAGACCCAGTACTTC. Translation gives CASSFGTSHETQYF.

The V gene is TRBV5-6, the J gene TRBJ1-4; no clear D gene. The CDR3 runs 16 residues. Per germline, CDR1 SGHDT and CDR2 YYEEEE. Trimming stripped 3 bases from V and 0 bases from J, with 12 bases between. CDR3: CASSYYMAATNEKLFF. CDR3 coding DNA: TGTGCCAGCAGCTACTACATGGCGGCAACTAATGAAAAACTGTTTTTT.

This chain joins TRBV4-1 and TRBJ2-5; D gene unclear. The V gene's germline CDR1 is MGHRA and CDR2 YSYEKL. Between the trimmed V and J ends, which lost 3 bases and 2 bases, there was a span of 7 bases. The CDR3 spans 13 residues. DNA of the CDR3: TGCGCCAGCAGCCAGCGGAAACAAGAGACCCAGTACTTC. It encodes CASSQRKQETQYF.

V and J are TRBV5-4 and TRBJ2-1, with 13 positions matching TRBD2. The CDR3 extends over 18 amino acids. After removal of 8 bases from V and 3 bases from J, the junction contained 14 bases not matched to a gene. Germline CDR1 is SGHNT and CDR2 is YYREEE (reference sequence). In DNA form, the CDR3 reads TGTGCCAGTAGTCCGGGACTAGCGGGAAACGGCGGCTACAATGAGCAGTTCTTC. The encoded protein is CASSPGLAGNGGYNEQFF.

The chain employs TRBV19 and TRBJ2-7; 9 bases align to TRBD2. Unmatched junction bases numbered 24, after V lost 9 bases and J lost 9 bases. The CDR3 extends over 17 amino acids. Germline lookup yields CDR1 LNHDA and CDR2 SQIVND (reference sequence). This CDR3 reads CASRKTVGAGGPVVQYF. The CDR3, as DNA: TGTGCCAGCAGAAAAACCGTAGGGGCGGGAGGGCCTGTGGTGCAGTACTTC. Looking up the rest from reference TRBV19 and TRBJ2-7 gives the full variable domain: DGGITQSPKYLFRKEGQNVTLSCEQNLNHDAMYWYRQDPGQGLRLIYYSQIVNDFQKGDIAEGYSVSREKKESFPLTVTSAQKNPTAFYLCASRKTVGAGGPVVQYFGPGTRLTVT.

The chain couples TRBV28 to TRBJ2-7, with D possibly TRBD2 on 5 matching bases. The CDR3 consists of 13 residues. V was trimmed by 4 bases and J by 4 bases, leaving 11 bases between them. Looked up from germline, CDR1 is MDHEN and CDR2 is SYDVKM. CDR3 coding DNA: TGTGCCAGCAGTTCCGGGGTCAGGTACGAGCAGTACTTC. It codes for CASSSGVRYEQYF.

The rearrangement links TRBV4-1 to TRBJ2-2; TRBD1 aligns across 8 bases. V shed 4 bases and J 0 bases; nucleotides not matched to a gene: 10. Germline V CDR1 and CDR2: MGHRA, YSYEKL. This CDR3 has 18 amino acids. In DNA form, the CDR3 reads TGCGCCAGCAGCCCCCTCCTGGACAGGGTGTCGAACACCGGGGAGCTGTTTTTT. This codes for CASSPLLDRVSNTGELFF.